These 15 T cell receptor beta chains originate from one sample sequenced in a study of T-cell reconstitution after alpha-beta-depleted transplantation in children. This sample's TCRbeta library carried unique molecular identifier barcodes. TCRdb itself ran the PCR reads through MiXCR, one entry per CDR3 protein. This sample has about a million distinct CDR3 sequences, with about 29% found just once. The sample in question was PBMCs, mostly from graft donor cells, obtained 360 days after TCRalphabeta/CD19-depleted stem cell transplant. Source of these receptors: a boy in the first two years of life who had a stem cell transplant for SCID, so the T cells may come from the graft donor.

The chain employs TRBV11-2 and TRBJ2-1; D might be TRBD1 (6 bases). This CDR3 is built from 14 residues. The V and J ends lost 5 bases and 10 bases respectively, with 18 bases between them. CDR1 and CDR2 (germline): SGHAT, FQNNGV. CDR3 sequence (DNA): TGTGCCAGCAGCCCCACCCTGGGGGCCGGGGAGCAGTTCTTC. Protein: CASSPTLGAGEQFF.

This clonotype came up a few times. J is TRBJ2-1 and V is TRBV24-1; D remains ambiguous. V was trimmed by 4 bases and J by 9 bases, leaving 12 bases between them. This CDR3 contains 13 residues. The germline V gene encodes CDR1 KGHDR and CDR2 SFDVKD. Here the CDR3 DNA reads TGTGCCACCAGTGAGGGCGGCCAAGGTGAGCAGTTCTTC. As protein: CATSEGGQGEQFF.

This sequence joins TRBV7-6 and TRBJ2-1, with 12 bases identical to TRBD2. The CDR3 runs to 16 residues. With V trimmed by 5 bases and J by 10 bases, 12 bases remained unmatched. CDR1 is SGHVS and CDR2 is FNYEAQ in the germline V gene. The CDR3 nucleotides are TGTGCCAGCAGCCAAGTCAAGCTAGCGGGGGGGCGCGAGCAGTTCTTC. Its translation: CASSQVKLAGGREQFF. Variable domain in full (rest from reference TRBV7-6 and TRBJ2-1): GAGVSQSPRYKVTKRGQDVALRCDPISGHVSLYWYRQALGQGPEFLTYFNYEAQQDKSGLPNDRFSAERPEGSISTLTIQRTEQRDSAMYRCASSQVKLAGGREQFFGPGTRLTVL.

This clonotype has just one count. The chain is built from TRBV11-2 and TRBJ2-5; tentative D call: TRBD1 (5 bases). CDR1 is SGHAT, CDR2 FQNNGV, per germline. The CDR3 extends over 12 amino acids. V lost 4 bases to trimming and J lost 13 bases, with 16 bases between them. CDR3 sequence reads: CASSWGTQESYF. In DNA form, the CDR3 reads TGTGCCAGCAGCTGGGGCACCCAAGAGTCGTACTTC.

This clonotype was counted a few times. The V call is TRBV2, the J call TRBJ2-2; 8 nucleotides line up with TRBD2. CDR1 is SNHLY, CDR2 FYNNEI, per germline. The CDR3 is made up of 15 amino acids. The V segment lost 1 base and the J segment 3 bases; nucleotides outside the gene matches: 1. CDR3: CASSEDGGDTGELFF. In DNA, the CDR3 is TGTGCCAGCAGTGAAGACGGGGGGGACACCGGGGAGCTGTTTTTT.

The CDR3: CASSLARPGNTGELFF. The CDR3 DNA follows: TGCGCCAGCAGCTTGGCCCGTCCAGGGAATACCGGGGAGCTGTTTTTT. The chain is built from TRBV5-1 and TRBJ2-2, with D maybe TRBD1 (5 bases). The V end was cut by 0 bases, the J end by 5 bases, with 14 bases between. Germline CDR1 reads SGHRS; CDR2 reads YFSETQ. CDR3 length: 16 amino acids.

This clonotype was seen only a few times. This rearrangement joins TRBV25-1 to TRBJ2-7; 11 positions match TRBD2. Looked up from germline, CDR1 is MGHDK and CDR2 is SYGVNS. CDR3 length: 14 residues. Trimming removed 4 bases from V and 5 bases from J; junction bases left unmatched: 4. CDR3 sequence reads: CASSGLAGGHEQYF. The CDR3 DNA follows: TGTGCCAGCAGTGGGCTAGCGGGGGGCCACGAGCAGTACTTC.

As DNA, the CDR3 is TGCAGTGCTAGAGTAGGTTGGGGTAGAGAGACCCAGTACTTC. Translating gives CSARVGWGRETQYF. This chain links TRBV20-1 with TRBJ2-5; unclear D gene. This CDR3 has 14 residues. Germline loops: CDR1 DFQATT, CDR2 SNEGSKA (reference sequence). Trimming shortened V by 1 base and J by 4 bases, and 13 bases separated the two germline ends.

The chain links TRBV3-1 to TRBJ2-7, with D possibly being TRBD2 (7 bases). Germline V gives CDR1 LGHDT, CDR2 YNNKEL (reference sequence). CDR3 length: 15 amino acids. V was shortened by 1 base and J by 2 bases, with 12 bases between the two germline ends. DNA for the CDR3: TGTGCCAGCAGCCAAGGGCGGGGGCTTACCTACGAGCAGTACTTC. Residues: CASSQGRGLTYEQYF.

In its sample, this clonotype was seen a few times. The chain joins TRBV12-5 to TRBJ2-7; 8 positions agree with TRBD2. Germline CDR1 LGHNT, CDR2 FRNRAP. V lost 5 bases to trimming and J lost 3 bases; unmatched junction nucleotides: 6. CDR3 length equals 14 residues. Here the CDR3 reads CASGPRGGIYEQYF. The CDR3 DNA reads TGTGCTAGTGGTCCCCGGGGGGGCATCTACGAGCAGTACTTC. Full variable domain (remainder filled in from reference TRBV12-5 and TRBJ2-7): DARVTQTPRHKVTEMGQEVTMRCQPILGHNTVFWYRQTMMQGLELLAYFRNRAPLDDSGMPKDRFSAEMPDATLATLKIQPSEPRDSAVYFCASGPRGGIYEQYFGPGTRLTVT.

This chain links TRBV11-2 with TRBJ2-7, with D possibly being TRBD2 (6 bases). This CDR3 region has 19 residues. V was shortened by 5 bases and J by 3 bases, with 29 bases between the two germline ends. Germline CDR1 reads SGHAT; CDR2 reads FQNNGV. The DNA of the CDR3 is TGTGCCAGCAGCCCCATCTCGGGGACTTACGCCCCTTATGACTACGAGCAGTACTTC. Translation: CASSPISGTYAPYDYEQYF.

This clonotype was counted between two and nine times. The V and J genes are TRBV19 and TRBJ1-5, with 11 bases identical to TRBD1. This CDR3 contains 14 residues. The germline CDR1 and CDR2 sequences are LNHDA and SQIVND (reference sequence). With 10 bases clipped from V and 6 bases from J, the junction kept 8 bases outside the gene matches. CDR3 in DNA: TGTGCCACCAGGACAGGGGGCTGGACTCAGCCCCAGCATTTT. It encodes CATRTGGWTQPQHF.

This clonotype occurred a few times. The chain has TRBV18 and TRBJ2-7, with D perhaps TRBD1 (6 bases). The germline V and J ends were trimmed by 3 bases and 6 bases, with 12 bases remaining between them. The germline gives CDR1 KGHSH, CDR2 LQKENI. The CDR3 loop spans 13 amino acids. CDR3 coding DNA: TGTGCCAGCTCACCGTTGGACAGCGGCGAGCAGTACTTC. Translating gives CASSPLDSGEQYF.

The V and J genes are TRBV5-1 and TRBJ2-5; 10 bases fit TRBD1. The CDR3 runs to 14 residues. The germline CDR1 and CDR2 sequences are SGHRS and YFSETQ. V gave up 4 bases and J gave up 4 bases; unmatched junction bases: 4. CDR3 sequence (DNA): TGCGCCAGCAGCATCGACAGGGGGCTAGAGACCCAGTACTTC. Protein product: CASSIDRGLETQYF.

This clonotype was observed many times. The chain has TRBV7-8 and TRBJ2-5; a weak D match, TRBD1 (5 bases). Looked up from germline, CDR1 is SGHVS and CDR2 is FQNEAQ. The CDR3 runs 13 residues. With 2 bases removed from V and 7 bases from J, the gap between germline ends came to 11 bases. CDR3 amino acids: CASSLSAGWTQYF. CDR3 in DNA: TGTGCCAGCAGCTTATCTGCAGGGTGGACCCAGTACTTC. Full variable domain (remainder filled in from reference TRBV7-8 and TRBJ2-5): GAGVSQSPRYKVAKRGQDVALRCDPISGHVSLFWYQQALGQGPEFLTYFQNEAQLDKSGLPSDRFFAERPEGSVSTLKIQRTQQEDSAVYLCASSLSAGWTQYFGPGTRLLVL.